The following is a T cell receptor (beta chain) sequence with its context. UMIs that included a 6-nucleotide sample barcode were added by template switching, which took place during cDNA synthesis. TCRdb re-called the 5' RACE reads and gives one entry per CDR3 protein, without DNA. This table holds 440,000 or so distinct CDR3 sequences. The data originate from a study of monozygotic twins with inflammatory bowel disease. This CDR3 spans 16 amino acids. Looked up from germline, CDR1 is GTSNPN and CDR2 is SVGIG (reference sequence). This receptor was taken from a human donor with ulcerative colitis or Crohn's disease, or a healthy co-twin of an affected twin (not recorded which). Specimen: blood. The V gene is TRBV30, the J gene TRBJ2-6; TCRdb names TRBD1, which stays unverified in the absence of DNA. CDR3 protein: CAYTPGQISGANVLTF. The variable domain in full, with the rest retrieved from reference TRBV30 and TRBJ2-6, is SQTIHQWPATLVQPVGSPLSLECTVEGTSNPNLYWYRQAAGRGLQLLFYSVGIGQISSEVPQNLSASRPQDRQFILSSKKLLLSDSGFYLCAYTPGQISGANVLTFGAGSRLTVL.